The next 9 T cell receptor beta chains were all read from a single sample in a study of post-analysis software for immune sequencing data. Every TCR beta cDNA library bore unique molecular identifiers. Each CDR3 protein gets one entry after TCRdb re-called the PCR reads with MiXCR. The sample lists over 300,000 distinct CDR3 sequences; approximately 38% were seen once. General observations from the study: In patients, about five TRBV segments were more frequent than in controls, with TRBV5-6, TRBV5-1 and TRBV20-1 among them.

Antigens for these TCRs are unknown. Input material: blood. These receptors originate from a girl between 10 and 17 years old with multiple sclerosis.

This clonotype has just a few counts. The chain has TRBV5-1 and TRBJ1-2; the D is unclear. Germline CDR1 SGHRS, CDR2 YFSETQ. Trimming removed 0 bases at V and 8 bases at J, with 8 bases between. This CDR3 contains 12 residues. CDR3 amino acids: CASSLDLGGYTF. Written as DNA, the CDR3 is TGCGCCAGCAGCTTGGACCTCGGAGGCTACACCTTC.

This clonotype was found a few times. This chain connects TRBV7-9 to TRBJ2-7; 8 nucleotides align to TRBD2. The J segment lost 6 bases and the V segment lost 0 bases, leaving 10 bases of the junction unmatched. The V gene's germline CDR1 is SEHNR and CDR2 FQNEAQ (reference sequence). CDR3 length: 16 residues. Here the CDR3 reads CASSLAGSGASGEQYF. In DNA, the CDR3 is TGTGCCAGCAGCTTAGCGGGTAGCGGGGCCTCGGGCGAGCAGTACTTC.

This clonotype was counted between two and nine times. This chain links TRBV5-1 with TRBJ2-3; 9 nucleotides agree with TRBD2. Germline V gene lookup returns CDR1 SGHRS and CDR2 YFSETQ. The CDR3 covers 17 residues. After removal of 3 bases from V and 4 bases from J, the junction contained 12 bases not matched to a gene. The CDR3 DNA sequence: TGCGCCAGCAGCTCATCCCCCCGCGGGGGGGCGTCAGATACGCAGTATTTT. Translating gives CASSSSPRGGASDTQYF.

This chain uses TRBV6-5 with TRBJ2-7; D might be TRBD2 (5 bases). Trimming stripped 8 bases from V and 7 bases from J, with 18 bases between. Germline V gives CDR1 MNHEY, CDR2 SVGAGI. The CDR3 totals 13 residues. The CDR3 DNA reads as TGTGCCAGCCATCGGGGTTTAGCAAATGAGCAGTACTTC. Translation gives CASHRGLANEQYF.

The J gene is TRBJ1-2, the V gene TRBV10-3, with a tentative D call TRBD1 (6 bases). Trimming pared 4 bases from V and 5 bases from J, leaving 14 bases between. The CDR3 totals 14 residues. CDR1 and CDR2 (germline): ENHRY, SYGVKD. The CDR3 region is CAISVGHQGYGYTF. CDR3 nucleotides: TGTGCCATCAGTGTTGGGCATCAGGGGTATGGCTACACCTTC.

This clonotype came up a few times. V gene TRBV27 combines with J gene TRBJ2-6; TRBD1 is a possible D gene (5 bases). This CDR3 has 15 amino acids. Trimming cost V 7 bases and J 0 bases, with 10 bases left between them. Germline lookup yields CDR1 MNHEY and CDR2 SMNVEV (reference sequence). This CDR3 reads CASMQGSSGANVLTF. The DNA of the CDR3 is TGTGCCAGCATGCAGGGATCCTCTGGGGCCAACGTCCTGACTTTC.

This clonotype came up a few times. The rearrangement joins TRBV10-3 to TRBJ1-1; 9 bases map to TRBD1. CDR1 is ENHRY and CDR2 is SYGVKD in the germline V gene. This CDR3 comprises 16 residues. V lost 6 bases and J lost 3; bases outside the gene matches: 11. CDR3 sequence (DNA): TGTGCCATCAGGGATCACAGGGGGCTGGAAGACACTGAAGCTTTCTTT. Encoded protein: CAIRDHRGLEDTEAFF.

The chain carries TRBV10-3 and TRBJ2-3; D uncertain. The CDR3 loop spans 13 amino acids. The germline V and J ends were trimmed by 0 bases and 9 bases, with 10 bases remaining between them. The V gene's germline CDR1 is ENHRY and CDR2 SYGVKD. In DNA, the CDR3 is TGTGCCATCAGTGAGTCGGTTAGGGAAACGCAGTATTTT. Translated: CAISESVRETQYF.

The chain couples TRBV24-1 to TRBJ2-6; D is possibly TRBD1 or TRBD2 (5 bases each). Germline CDR1 and CDR2: KGHDR and SFDVKD. The CDR3 totals 14 residues. Trimming took off 7 bases at V and 0 bases at J, with 6 bases between the two ends. CDR3 region: CATRGDSGANVLTF. DNA for the CDR3: TGTGCCACCAGGGGGGACTCTGGGGCCAACGTCCTGACTTTC.